This note documents a single T cell receptor beta chain sequence. Its recognized antigen is unknown. No base qualities exist here, and no much larger clone lies one base off it. The donors were a few dozen Caucasian individuals from Russia, aged roughly 6 to 100 years, who were systemically healthy. Ten milliliters of peripheral blood were drawn from each donor into EDTA-treated Vacutainer tubes. PBMCs were isolated by Ficoll-Paque density-gradient centrifugation, with at least 6 million obtained per sample. Trizol reagent was used to extract total RNA from the PBMCs, yielding at least 6 micrograms per sample. For every donor, flow cytometry on a PBMC aliquot measured the percentage of naive CD45RAhigh/CD27high T cells. The trim is 0 bases for V and 1 base for J, with a gap of 10 bases between the germline ends. CDR1 MNHEY and CDR2 SVGAGI are derived from the germline V gene. The CDR3 spans 16 residues, from the cysteine through the phenylalanine. Solely the CDR3 DNA is kept, with 48 bases framed from the first base.

The record originates from a study of blood T cells in healthy people across ages (dated by TCRdb to between 2014 and 2017). Concerning the study at large: In model experiments, template switching captured roughly one uniquely barcoded TCR beta cDNA molecule for every two T cells. Using deep sequencing normalized with unique cDNA molecular identifiers, the study measured how TCR beta repertoire diversity changes with age. The donors were split into four age groups: young (average about 15 years), middle-aged (around 37), aged (about 62) and long-lived (under 85). For two donors (one aged 18 to 29 and one aged 80 or older), the study analyzed two additional independent replicas of 1 million unique cDNA reads from the same blood draw.

The library was made by 5' RACE. For sequencing, an Illumina HiSeq 2500 was employed. The second PCR ran for roughly 7 to 11 cycles and used a J-beta primer mix along with a sample-barcoded 5' primer. A unique molecular identifier was introduced onto each TCR beta cDNA molecule by a template-switch 5' adaptor carrying 12 random nucleotides. Each sample yielded at least 3 million CDR3-containing paired-end reads. First-strand cDNA was synthesized from all RNA with the Mint cDNA synthesis kit, primed by a TRBC-specific oligonucleotide. After uracil-DNA glycosylase treatment, a first 18-cycle PCR used universal primers M1SS and BC2_uni_R on all cDNA. In the paper's pipeline: For normalization, 1 million high-quality reads were randomly selected from each sample, with every read carrying a distinct molecular identifier. Reads with shared molecular identifiers were discarded instead of being binned into consensus sequences. MiTCR, set to a Q25 quality threshold and the strictest error-elimination algorithm, was used for CDR3 identification, clonotype clustering and error correction. A nonparametric unseen species model using Euler transformation provided a lower-bound estimate of total TCR beta diversity. The raw public reads went through TCRdb reprocessing: fastp at Q25, MiXCR clone calling, in-frame beta chains kept. Rows are combined by CDR3 protein, so each entry shows the most common genes and DNA. TCRdb's processing, not the study's, gives the V and J calls here. The sample table contains approximately 490,000 distinct CDR3 sequences; only one count was recorded for nearly 25% of them. The ten largest clones capture around 10% of the sample.

Broader findings and caveats from the paper: The CMV infection status of donors was not known, potentially confounding age-related changes in expanded clonotypes. The percentage of naive T cells measured by flow cytometry correlated strongly with observed TCR beta diversity. Since profiling was done on bulk unsorted PBMCs, naive and antigen-experienced compartments could not be conclusively compared. As age increased, observed TCR beta diversity per million T cells dropped in a roughly linear way, and a significant reduction was already evident by age 40. Total diversity estimates from one million sequenced T cells were considered lower bounds and underestimates. The long-lived group showed more naive CD4+ T cells, fewer expanded clones and increased TCR diversity than the aged group, suggesting age selection.

These sequences were also reported in another study, on T cells of mothers and their children. Taken from the second paper: Donors were nine systemically healthy Caucasian individuals: three mothers and their six children. cDNA synthesis used all of the extracted RNA, with roughly 1.5 ug of RNA in each 15 ul reaction. Sample barcodes and 2-4 random nucleotides were added via the M1S primer in the second PCR. Over 8 million TCR beta CDR3 reads were obtained for each mother, and 3 million to 3.5 million reads were obtained for each child. Thymic selection shapes the output of TCR recombination in a similar way in related and unrelated pairs, and inherited differences have a minor effect. Normalized repertoire overlap in related mother-child pairs was always slightly higher than in unrelated mother-child pairs, but the difference was never significant. With a sensitivity of around 97 clones per million clonotypes, no persistent microchimeric T cell clones were detected. The study used deep NGS to compare TCR beta repertoires of mothers and children, seeking features distinguishing related mother-child pairs from unrelated individuals. On average, the children were roughly 10 +/- 4 years old, while the mothers were about 38 +/- 4 years old. After adapters were ligated using NEBNext reagents, the libraries underwent 100+100 nt paired-end sequencing on an Illumina HiSeq 2000. To prevent cross-contamination, the mother and child libraries were prepared one month apart and sequenced in separate runs. For each donor, between roughly 500,000 and 2,100,000 distinct TCR beta clonotypes were identified. Naive TCR beta clonotypes were estimated from low-frequency clonotypes matched to each donor's FACS-determined naive share, without sorting.

The sequence links TRBV6-5 to TRBJ2-1; the D segment may tentatively be TRBD1 or TRBD2, each giving 5 matched bases. The source of this sequence is a boy aged 5-17 years in good health. Specimen: blood. The CDR3 protein sequence reads: CASSYSKGRSYNEQFF. The DNA reads TGTGCCAGCAGTTACTCGAAGGGGAGATCCTACAATGAGCAGTTCTTC.